Below are 21 T cell receptor beta chains sequenced from a single sample in a study of blood T cell repertoires in COVID-19. Measured with immunoSEQ multiplex PCR; TCRdb has only the in-frame clones, and not every one. The data show about 76,000 clones, approximately 90% seen once. Input material: peripheral blood. The receptors shown here come from a man aged 30 to 45 with acute or convalescent COVID-19.

This chain links TRBV5-5 with TRBJ2-3; 7 bases map to TRBD2. Germline loops: CDR1 SGHKS, CDR2 YYEKEE (reference sequence). The length of the CDR3 is 16 residues. Trimming took 2 bases from V and 6 from J; bases not matched to a gene: 12. The DNA of the CDR3 is TGTGCCAGCAGCTTACTTCTAGCGGTCCCTACCGATACGCAGTATTTT. It yields the protein CASSLLLAVPTDTQYF.

The chain links TRBV19 to TRBJ2-1, with 12 bases fitting TRBD2. The CDR3 is 14 amino acids. Germline-derived CDR1 and CDR2 are LNHDA and SQIVND (reference sequence). With 5 bases clipped from V and 7 bases from J, the junction kept 3 bases outside the gene matches. The CDR3 DNA follows: TGTGCCAGTAGTCCCGGGACTAGCGGGAATGAGCAGTTCTTC. Protein product: CASSPGTSGNEQFF.

In its sample, this clone was seen once. The chain employs TRBV5-4 and TRBJ1-3, with D perhaps matching TRBD1 (6 bases). The germline CDR1 and CDR2 sequences are SGHNT and YYREEE (reference sequence). This CDR3 spans 16 amino acids. V shed 6 bases and J shed 1 base, with 17 bases lying between them. The CDR3, as DNA: TGTGCCAGCACCTTAGGGGGTTCAGGGTCTGGAAACACCATATATTTT. Amino acid sequence: CASTLGGSGSGNTIYF.

This rearrangement joins TRBV6-5 to TRBJ2-5; possible D gene TRBD1, 7 bases. CDR1 is MNHEY, CDR2 SVGAGI, per germline. V lost 8 bases and J lost 5, with 15 bases in between. The length of the CDR3 is 13 residues. The CDR3 loop is CASSEGAAETQYF. The CDR3 coding sequence is TGTGCCAGCTCGGAGGGGGCCGCGGAGACCCAGTACTTC.

This clone was seen a handful of times. V gene TRBV28 combines with J gene TRBJ1-2; 7 bases are a match to TRBD1. V shed 6 bases and J 6 bases; nucleotides not matched to a gene: 7. The CDR3 totals 13 residues. CDR1 MDHEN and CDR2 SYDVKM come from the germline V gene. Here the CDR3 reads CASSRDRVDGYTF. As DNA, the CDR3 is TGTGCCAGCAGCCGTGACAGGGTGGATGGCTACACCTTC.

The rearrangement joins TRBV5-5 to TRBJ2-7, with 9 bases matching TRBD2. V dropped 6 bases and J dropped 2; count of bases not matched to a gene: 3. The CDR3 runs 13 residues. Looked up from germline, CDR1 is SGHKS and CDR2 is YYEKEE (reference sequence). The CDR3 is CASKIAGAYEQYF. CDR3 bases: TGTGCCAGCAAGATAGCGGGAGCCTACGAGCAGTACTTC.

The rearrangement uses TRBV4-1 and TRBJ1-2; 9 bases align to TRBD1. The germline V gene encodes CDR1 MGHRA and CDR2 YSYEKL. The CDR3 is 18 residues long. The V segment lost 2 bases and the J segment 3 bases; nucleotides outside the gene matches: 13. This CDR3 is CASSQSIFRDRVDYGYTF. The CDR3 DNA is TGCGCCAGCAGCCAATCCATTTTCCGGGACAGGGTAGACTATGGCTACACCTTC.

V is TRBV10-3 and J is TRBJ1-2; D call uncertain. V was trimmed by 3 bases and J by 1 base, leaving 12 bases between them. CDR1 is ENHRY, CDR2 SYGVKD, per germline. The CDR3 spans 15 residues. DNA of the CDR3: TGTGCCATCAGTGATCCCAAGAAGCTTAACTATGGCTACACCTTC. Translation: CAISDPKKLNYGYTF.

In its sample, this clone was seen once. The chain combines TRBV6-1 with TRBJ2-5; maybe TRBD1 (6 bases). This CDR3 is built from 16 residues. Between the trimmed V and J ends, which lost 2 bases and 7 bases, there was a span of 20 bases. Germline CDR1 and CDR2: MNHNS and SASEGT. The CDR3 coding sequence is TGTGCCAGCAGTGAACCGTTGCAGGGGTTTATACGGACCCAGTACTTC. This gives the protein CASSEPLQGFIRTQYF.

This chain connects TRBV7-9 to TRBJ2-5, with D perhaps matching TRBD2 (6 bases). From germline, CDR1 is SEHNR and CDR2 FQNEAQ (reference sequence). The CDR3 spans 15 residues. Trimming left V 4 bases short and J 2 bases short, with 14 bases between. CDR3 nucleotide sequence: TGTGCCAGCAGCTCCCAAGGCGGGGTTCAAGAGACCCAGTACTTC. It specifies CASSSQGGVQETQYF.

Points on this clone: This CDR3 is also generated by other DNA sequences in the sample. The chain couples TRBV7-2 to TRBJ2-3; maybe TRBD1 (6 bases). Germline V gives CDR1 SGHTA, CDR2 FQGNSA. V was shortened by 2 bases and J by 3 bases, with 9 bases between the two germline ends. There are 14 residues in the CDR3. The CDR3 loop is CASSLQGLTDTQYF. CDR3 coding DNA: TGTGCCAGCAGCTTACAGGGGTTGACAGATACGCAGTATTTT.

This chain connects TRBV7-3 to TRBJ1-1, with D maybe TRBD1 (6 bases). Trimming removed 5 bases at V and 4 bases at J, with 20 bases between. Germline assignment: CDR1 SGHTA and CDR2 FQGTGA. This CDR3 contains 16 residues. This CDR3 reads CASSAGAGIKGTEAFF. The CDR3, as DNA: TGTGCCAGCAGCGCAGGGGCAGGGATTAAAGGCACTGAAGCTTTCTTT.

This rearrangement joins TRBV6-1 to TRBJ2-7; D is uncertain. The germline gives CDR1 MNHNS, CDR2 SASEGT. The ends were cut back, 2 bases at V and 9 bases at J, with 8 bases in the middle. This CDR3 is built from 11 residues. The CDR3 DNA reads TGTGCCAGCAGTGAATTGTCAGGGCAGTACTTC. This codes for CASSELSGQYF.

The V and J genes are TRBV7-9 and TRBJ1-1, with D perhaps matching TRBD1 (6 bases). The germline gives CDR1 SEHNR, CDR2 FQNEAQ (reference sequence). The CDR3 is 15 amino acids. The germline V and J ends were trimmed by 5 bases and 5 bases, with 18 bases remaining between them. CDR3 coding DNA: TGTGCCAGCAGCCCCGCGGACAGTGCGAGGACTGAAGCTTTCTTT. This codes for CASSPADSARTEAFF.

The gene calls are TRBV3-1 (or the pseudogene TRBV3-2) and TRBJ2-7; D is ambiguous. Germline CDR1 reads LGHDT; CDR2 reads YNNKEL (reference sequence). The CDR3 totals 14 residues. V was shortened by 4 bases and J by 3 bases, with 13 bases between the two germline ends. In DNA form, the CDR3 reads TGTGCCAGCAGCCGACAAGATGTGGGCTACGAGCAGTACTTC. Its translation: CASSRQDVGYEQYF.

As to this clone: A read error may produce the germline difference seen at one junction end. The chain links TRBV29-1 to TRBJ2-5; D unclear. The CDR3 runs 13 residues. CDR1 and CDR2 from the germline V gene are SQVTM and ANQGSEA. The CDR3 nucleotides are TGCAGCGTGGAAGGGTTACTCCAAGAGACCCAGTACTTC. Translated, it gives CSVEGLLQETQYF.

The chain joins TRBV18 to TRBJ1-6, with D uncertain. The CDR3 length is 15 residues. The germline CDR1 and CDR2 sequences are KGHSH and LQKENI. With 2 bases removed from V and 8 bases from J, the gap between germline ends came to 13 bases. Here the CDR3 reads CASSPIGQRDSPLHF. The CDR3, as DNA: TGTGCCAGCTCACCAATTGGTCAGAGGGATTCACCCCTCCACTTT.

This clone was recorded a few times. The chain links TRBV10-3 to TRBJ2-3; no reliable D call. V was shortened by 11 bases and J by 0 bases, with 12 bases between the two germline ends. The CDR3 runs to 13 residues. The V gene's germline CDR1 is ENHRY and CDR2 SYGVKD. CDR3 bases: TGTGCCTGGGTGCGGTCTAGCACAGATACGCAGTATTTT. Residues: CAWVRSSTDTQYF.

This rearrangement joins TRBV27 to TRBJ1-5, with unresolved D. The V gene's germline CDR1 is MNHEY and CDR2 SMNVEV (reference sequence). Trimming shortened V by 3 bases and J by 7 bases, and 10 bases separated the two germline ends. The CDR3 spans 13 residues. The CDR3 bases are TGTGCCAGCAGTTTCACGAATCAGCAGCCCCAGCATTTT. Translation: CASSFTNQQPQHF.

The V gene is TRBV19, the J gene TRBJ2-3, with 7 bases identical to TRBD1. From germline, CDR1 is LNHDA and CDR2 SQIVND (reference sequence). This CDR3 contains 17 residues. The trim removed 3 bases at V and 5 bases at J, leaving 14 bases unmatched. The CDR3 coding sequence is TGTGCCAGTAGTATTGACCCGAGGGGGCAGAGTGGAGATACGCAGTATTTT. Protein: CASSIDPRGQSGDTQYF.

The rearrangement uses TRBV28 and TRBJ1-2; TRBD1 matches at 7 bases. Losses at the gene ends were 2 bases for V and 8 bases for J; bases not matched to a gene: 8. The CDR3 is 14 residues long. Germline assignment: CDR1 MDHEN and CDR2 SYDVKM. The CDR3 DNA reads as TGTGCCAGCAGTTTAAACAGGGGTCATCGGGGCTACACCTTC. It is translated as CASSLNRGHRGYTF.